This T cell receptor beta chain was sequenced during a study of neoadjuvant nivolumab and ipilimumab in lung cancer. Study at large: Nivolumab 3 mg/kg was given days 1, 15 and 29, plus ipilimumab 1 mg/kg day 1 in combination.

Notes on this clone: Antigen: not known.

The CDR3 sequence is 15 residues long. The V gene end was trimmed by 4 bases and the J gene end by 1 base; junction bases not matched to a gene: 3. Germline V CDR1 and CDR2: SGHRS, YFSETQ. Study-wide findings and caveats: Only two of four nivolumab-treated tumors gained richness and clonality by surgery.

The table came from immunoSEQ multiplex PCR; TCRdb's copy has only in-frame clones and leaves some out. The sample lists 10,000 or so clones, 77% occurring once. The chain has TRBV5-1 and TRBJ2-1; 9 bases map to TRBD2. The source material was tumor tissue, sampled after neoadjuvant nivolumab, alone or with ipilimumab, at or shortly before surgery. This TCR came from an adult with non-small cell lung cancer. In DNA form, the CDR3 reads TGCGCCAGCAGCCTTACTAGCGGGTCCTACAATGAGCAGTTCTTC. This gives the protein CASSLTSGSYNEQFF.